The 30 T cell receptor beta chains listed next were all sequenced from one sample in a study of type 1 regulatory T cells. TCRdb analysed the reads with MiXCR anew, one entry per CDR3 protein. The data hold 80,000 to 100,000 distinct CDR3 sequences, with roughly 30% observed a single time. The sequencing sample was made of CD4+ T cells, either the whole sample or a sorted fraction (not recorded which). The origin of the receptors is a human donor in good health.

V gene TRBV10-3 combines with J gene TRBJ2-1, with 9 bases matching TRBD2. In germline, CDR1 is ENHRY, CDR2 SYGVKD. This CDR3 has 15 residues. V lost 4 bases and J lost 5; bases outside the gene matches: 6. Written as DNA, the CDR3 is TGTGCCATCAGTGTTGGCGGGGGGGTTAACAATGAGCAGTTCTTC. This gives the protein CAISVGGGVNNEQFF.

V usage is TRBV28 and J usage is TRBJ2-3; D may match TRBD1 or TRBD2 (6 bases each). Trimming cost V 6 bases and J 0 bases, with 13 bases left between them. The CDR3 extends over 15 amino acids. Germline CDR1 reads MDHEN; CDR2 reads SYDVKM. CDR3 nucleotide sequence: TGTGCCAGCAGCCCTCTAGGGGGGAGCACAGATACGCAGTATTTT. As protein: CASSPLGGSTDTQYF.

The sample holds many counts of this clonotype. The chain links TRBV20-1 to TRBJ2-3; D unclear. V dropped 5 bases and J dropped 5 bases, with 17 bases sitting between them. Germline CDR1 and CDR2: DFQATT and SNEGSKA (reference sequence). CDR3 size: 14 residues. Here the CDR3 reads CSAWKPPHRDTQYF. Here the CDR3 DNA reads TGCAGTGCTTGGAAGCCCCCACATCGAGATACGCAGTATTTT.

This clonotype was recorded only once. V usage is TRBV5-1 and J usage is TRBJ2-7; D remains ambiguous. Trimming took 0 bases from V and 3 from J, leaving 10 bases between them. CDR1 and CDR2 from the germline V gene are SGHRS and YFSETQ. CDR3 length: 14 amino acids. The CDR3 DNA reads TGCGCCAGCAGCTTGGTCACCGGAGTCTACGAGCAGTACTTC. Protein sequence: CASSLVTGVYEQYF.

The chain combines TRBV12-3 or TRBV12-4 with TRBJ2-5, with D perhaps TRBD1 (5 bases). The CDR3 loop spans 12 amino acids. V was shortened by 7 bases and J by 4 bases, with 10 bases between the two germline ends. DNA of the CDR3: TGTGCCAGCACCAAGGGGTTAGAGACCCAGTACTTC. It yields the protein CASTKGLETQYF.

The sample holds many counts of this clonotype. CDR3: CSARDRDGSKNIQYF. The CDR3 nucleotides read TGCAGTGCTAGAGATCGGGATGGGTCCAAAAACATTCAGTACTTC. The chain links TRBV20-1 to TRBJ2-4, with a weak D call TRBD2 (5 bases). V dropped 0 bases and J dropped 2 bases, with 11 bases sitting between them. CDR3 length: 15 residues. CDR1 DFQATT and CDR2 SNEGSKA come from the germline V gene (reference sequence).

The chain uses TRBV7-2 and TRBJ2-3; D may be TRBD2 (5 bases). Germline V gene data show CDR1 as SGHTA and CDR2 as FQGNSA. V was pared by 5 bases and J by 3 bases, with 18 bases between. The length of the CDR3 is 16 residues. In DNA form, the CDR3 reads TGTGCCAGCAGCGCTAATCTCCTAGCCAGAACAGATACGCAGTATTTT. Its protein is CASSANLLARTDTQYF.

The genes are TRBV20-1 and TRBJ1-1, with TRBD1 as a possible D gene (6 bases). The germline V gene encodes CDR1 DFQATT and CDR2 SNEGSKA (reference sequence). The V and J ends lost 2 bases and 1 base respectively, with 17 bases between them. This CDR3 comprises 16 residues. Here the CDR3 reads CSARLPGAKGNTEAFF. CDR3 bases: TGCAGTGCTAGATTACCAGGGGCAAAAGGGAACACTGAAGCTTTCTTT.

This clonotype was found a few times. The chain recombines TRBV7-9 with TRBJ2-2; D perhaps matches TRBD1 (7 bases). Germline V lookup: CDR1 SEHNR, CDR2 FQNEAQ (reference sequence). The CDR3 totals 17 residues. V gave up 5 bases and J gave up 3 bases, with 19 bases separating them. This chain's CDR3 is CASSPRGRGTDTGELFF. The CDR3 DNA reads as TGTGCCAGCAGCCCTAGGGGGCGCGGGACGGACACCGGGGAGCTGTTTTTT. Using reference TRBV7-9 and TRBJ2-2 for the parts outside the CDR3, the full variable domain is DTGVSQNPRHKITKRGQNVTFRCDPISEHNRLYWYRQTLGQGPEFLTYFQNEAQLEKSRLLSDRFSAERPKGSFSTLEIQRTEQGDSAMYLCASSPRGRGTDTGELFFGEGSRLTVL.

The rearrangement links TRBV2 to TRBJ2-7; the D gene is possibly TRBD2 (6 bases). V gave up 4 bases and J gave up 6 bases, with 16 bases separating them. The CDR3 contains 14 residues. CDR1 and CDR2 from the germline V gene are SNHLY and FYNNEI. The CDR3 sequence: CASSAGLGGAEQYF. In nucleotides, the CDR3 is TGTGCCAGCAGTGCCGGGCTAGGAGGGGCCGAGCAGTACTTC.

This clonotype came up a few times. The chain has TRBV7-3 and TRBJ1-2; TRBD1 matches 7 bases. The CDR3 sequence is 16 residues long. Unmatched junction bases numbered 13, after V lost 5 bases and J lost 4 bases. Germline V gene sequence: CDR1 SGHTA, CDR2 FQGTGA. CDR3 bases: TGTGCCAGCAGCCAACAAGGATCCGCAGGGGGCTATGGCTACACCTTC. It codes for CASSQQGSAGGYGYTF.

There are many counts of this clonotype. The CDR3 sequence is CASSLGGTAQKIGEAFF. CDR3 nucleotides: TGTGCCAGCAGCTTGGGAGGGACAGCTCAGAAGATAGGTGAAGCTTTCTTT. The genes are TRBV7-9 and TRBJ1-1; 7 bases fit TRBD1. V lost 3 bases and J lost 7; bases outside the gene matches: 17. CDR1 SEHNR and CDR2 FQNEAQ come from the germline V gene (reference sequence). This CDR3 has 17 residues.

This clonotype has more than one count but fewer than ten. The CDR3 DNA reads TGTGCCAGCAGTTTATCGGGGGGCTGGATTCAGCCCCAGCATTTT. Protein sequence: CASSLSGGWIQPQHF. This chain joins TRBV12-3 or TRBV12-4 and TRBJ1-5; perhaps TRBD1 as D (6 bases). The V end was cut by 2 bases, the J end by 6 bases, with 14 bases between. This CDR3 is 15 amino acids long.

This clonotype has only a few counts. The chain employs TRBV9 and TRBJ2-7; 11 nucleotides agree with TRBD2. With 4 bases clipped from V and 2 bases from J, the junction kept 5 bases outside the gene matches. CDR1 SGDLS and CDR2 YYNGEE come from the germline V gene. CDR3 size: 15 residues. The CDR3 reads CASSLTSGGPYEQYF. CDR3 coding DNA: TGTGCCAGCAGCCTCACTAGCGGGGGTCCCTACGAGCAGTACTTC.

This clonotype was seen only a few times. This sequence joins TRBV29-1 and TRBJ2-5, with 7 bases fitting TRBD2. V shed 1 base and J 1 base; nucleotides not matched to a gene: 9. The CDR3 spans 16 residues. Germline CDR1 and CDR2: SQVTM and ANQGSEA. The CDR3 nucleotides read TGCAGCGTTGAAGGGTTCCTGGAGCGGGGCCAAGAGACCCAGTACTTC. Translated, it gives CSVEGFLERGQETQYF.

This clonotype was detected a few times. The chain has TRBV12-3 or TRBV12-4 and TRBJ1-1; D not resolved. The CDR3 contains 13 residues. Deletions cut 1 base from V and 4 bases from J, with 7 bases between. CDR3 DNA sequence: TGTGCCAGCAGTTTAGATGCGGCCACTGAAGCTTTCTTT. Encoded protein: CASSLDAATEAFF.

This clonotype showed up just a few times. This rearrangement joins TRBV29-1 to TRBJ1-2; possibly TRBD1 for D (5 bases). Trimming took 3 bases from V and 1 from J, leaving 6 bases between them. Germline V gives CDR1 SQVTM, CDR2 ANQGSEA. The CDR3 loop spans 12 amino acids. This chain's CDR3 is CSVDRVNYGYTF. The CDR3 nucleotides are TGCAGCGTTGACAGGGTTAACTATGGCTACACCTTC.

The chain employs TRBV5-1 and TRBJ2-7; TRBD1 is a possible D gene (6 bases). CDR3 length equals 15 residues. The germline V gene encodes CDR1 SGHRS and CDR2 YFSETQ. V lost 3 bases and J 2 bases, leaving 15 bases between the germline ends. CDR3 sequence: CASSSIPGQTYEQYF. The DNA of the CDR3 is TGCGCCAGCAGCTCCATACCGGGACAAACCTACGAGCAGTACTTC. The complete variable domain, with remaining parts taken from reference TRBV5-1 and TRBJ2-7, reads KAGVTQTPRYLIKTRGQQVTLSCSPISGHRSVSWYQQTPGQGLQFLFEYFSETQRNKGNFPGRFSGRQFSNSRSEMNVSTLELGDSALYLCASSSIPGQTYEQYFGPGTRLTVT.

A few counts support this clonotype. V usage is TRBV7-2 and J usage is TRBJ2-3; 9 bases map to TRBD1. Germline V CDR1 and CDR2: SGHTA, FQGNSA. The CDR3 runs to 15 residues. With V trimmed by 5 bases and J by 2 bases, 5 bases remained unmatched. CDR3 nucleotide sequence: TGTGCCAGCAGCCAGGGACAGGGCAACACAGATACGCAGTATTTT. Its protein is CASSQGQGNTDTQYF.

The rearrangement links TRBV9 to TRBJ2-2, with 13 bases lining up with TRBD2. This CDR3 has 16 residues. Germline CDR1 is SGDLS and CDR2 is YYNGEE. With 3 bases clipped from V and 4 bases from J, the junction kept 3 bases outside the gene matches. The DNA for the CDR3 is TGTGCCAGCAGCGGGGGACTAGCGGGATTCACCGGGGAGCTGTTTTTT. Translating gives CASSGGLAGFTGELFF.

This clonotype was recorded a few times. V is TRBV28 and J is TRBJ2-5, with 7 bases matching TRBD1. This CDR3 region has 15 residues. V trimming: 5 bases; J trimming: 5 bases; junction bases outside the gene matches: 11. Germline V gene lookup returns CDR1 MDHEN and CDR2 SYDVKM. The CDR3 nucleotides are TGTGCCAGCAGTCCCCCAGACAGGGAACAGGAGACCCAGTACTTC. Residues: CASSPPDREQETQYF.

This clonotype was recorded a few times. The CDR3 DNA reads as TGTGCCAGCAGCTTGGTGGCTACTAGCGGGAGCAATGAGCAGTTCTTC. Amino acid sequence: CASSLVATSGSNEQFF. The chain employs TRBV5-4 and TRBJ2-1; TRBD2 matches at 11 bases. The germline gives CDR1 SGHNT, CDR2 YYREEE (reference sequence). With 0 bases clipped from V and 6 bases from J, the junction kept 5 bases outside the gene matches. This CDR3 has 16 amino acids.

This sequence joins TRBV7-8 and TRBJ2-6, with TRBD1 as a possible D gene (5 bases). The CDR3 has 16 residues. V was shortened by 5 bases and J by 0 bases, with 11 bases between the two germline ends. Germline values: CDR1 SGHVS, CDR2 FQNEAQ. CDR3 DNA: TGTGCCAGCAGCACGACAGCCTTCTCTGGGGCCAACGTCCTGACTTTC. The encoded protein is CASSTTAFSGANVLTF.

The chain uses TRBV20-1 and TRBJ2-5; D call uncertain. Trimming cost V 3 bases and J 2 bases, with 13 bases left between them. The CDR3 covers 14 residues. Germline V gives CDR1 DFQATT, CDR2 SNEGSKA (reference sequence). As DNA, the CDR3 is TGCAGTGCTAGGTTAGGCGGCCCACAAGAGACCCAGTACTTC. Translating gives CSARLGGPQETQYF.

J is TRBJ2-1 and V is TRBV27, with TRBD2 identical over 9 bases. The V gene end was trimmed by 2 bases and the J gene end by 9 bases; junction bases not matched to a gene: 11. The CDR3 totals 16 residues. Germline lookup yields CDR1 MNHEY and CDR2 SMNVEV (reference sequence). The CDR3 bases are TGTGCCAGCAGTTTAGGGCGCGGGAGGGCCGGTCCTGAGCAGTTCTTC. This encodes CASSLGRGRAGPEQFF.

This sequence joins TRBV3-1 and TRBJ1-6, with D possibly being TRBD1 (6 bases). CDR1 and CDR2 from the germline V gene are LGHDT and YNNKEL (reference sequence). With 1 base removed from V and 4 bases from J, the gap between germline ends came to 8 bases. This CDR3 has 15 amino acids. CDR3 region: CASSQGTAYNSPLHF. In nucleotides, the CDR3 is TGTGCCAGCAGCCAAGGGACAGCTTATAATTCACCCCTCCACTTT. Full variable domain (outside the CDR3, taken from reference TRBV3-1 and TRBJ1-6): DTAVSQTPKYLVTQMGNDKSIKCEQNLGHDTMYWYKQDSKKFLKIMFSYNNKELIINETVPNRFSPKSPDKAHLNLHINSLELGDSAVYFCASSQGTAYNSPLHFGNGTRLTVT.

The chain has TRBV6-2 or TRBV6-3 and TRBJ2-7; 10 nucleotides agree with TRBD2. CDR1 is MNHEY and CDR2 is SVGEGT in the germline V gene. The ends lost 2 bases at V and 0 bases at J; junction bases unmatched: 4. The CDR3 has 16 residues. CDR3 DNA: TGTGCCAGCAGTTACCATGGGACTAGCGACTCCTACGAGCAGTACTTC. It encodes CASSYHGTSDSYEQYF.

This clonotype was counted many times. The chain employs TRBV7-2 and TRBJ2-7; 10 nucleotides agree with TRBD2. Per germline, CDR1 SGHTA and CDR2 FQGNSA. Trimming took 8 bases from V and 0 from J; bases not matched to a gene: 10. The CDR3 spans 16 residues. The CDR3: CASSHYSGRSSYEQYF. The CDR3, as DNA: TGTGCCAGCTCACACTATAGCGGGAGGAGCTCCTACGAGCAGTACTTC.

This clonotype was seen many times. This rearrangement joins TRBV14 to TRBJ2-7; 12 bases align to TRBD2. Germline lookup yields CDR1 SGHDN and CDR2 FVKESK. J was trimmed by 5 bases and V by 4 bases; bases with no gene match: 3. CDR3 length: 14 residues. The CDR3 sequence is CASSPSGRAHEQYF. In DNA, the CDR3 is TGTGCCAGCAGCCCTAGCGGGAGGGCCCACGAGCAGTACTTC.

The chain links TRBV18 to TRBJ1-5; weak D call: TRBD1 (5 bases). The V end was cut by 5 bases, the J end by 7 bases, with 18 bases between. In germline, CDR1 is KGHSH, CDR2 LQKENI. CDR3 length equals 15 residues. This CDR3 is CASSSEYTGQQPQHF. CDR3 sequence (DNA): TGTGCCAGCTCATCAGAGTACACAGGCCAACAGCCCCAGCATTTT.